This TCR beta chain comes out of a study of shared clonotypes between healthy human individuals. General study points: Naive subsets, compared against memory subsets, generally had larger estimated richness values. Among donors, clonotype sharing was expected to be affected by sequencing depth.

Looked up from germline, CDR1 is SNHLY and CDR2 is FYNNEI. CDR3 length: 15 residues. The J segment lost 0 bases and the V segment lost 6 bases, leaving 5 bases of the junction unmatched. This clone was counted a few times. The antigen is not known. The method was immunoSEQ multiplex PCR; TCRdb's version includes in-frame clones alone and lacks a portion of them. The sample has about 990,000 clones, around 78% seen once. A CD45RA-negative memory subset and a CD45RA+ naive subset were separated from the CD4+ cells. The chain is built from TRBV2 and TRBJ2-1; 7 bases fit TRBD1. The sample was memory CD4+ T cells from PBMCs. Subset specified: CD45RA-negative fraction. The receptor's source is a man aged 18 to 29 in good health. Some clones in this sample may be carry-over from other donors' samples. This chain's CDR3 is CASRKGQYSYNEQFF. In DNA form, the CDR3 reads TGTGCCAGCAGAAAGGGACAGTACTCCTACAATGAGCAGTTCTTC. The complete variable domain, with remaining parts taken from reference TRBV2 and TRBJ2-1, reads EPEVTQTPSHQVTQMGQEVILRCVPISNHLYFYWYRQILGQKVEFLVSFYNNEISEKSEIFDDQFSVERPDGSNFTLKIRSTKLEDSAMYFCASRKGQYSYNEQFFGPGTRLTVL.